This T cell receptor beta chain was identified during a study of cytomegalovirus exposure and HLA in healthy donors. The CDR3 contains 17 residues. Trimming cost V 6 bases and J 3 bases, with 22 bases left between them. The germline V gene encodes CDR1 LNHDA and CDR2 SQIVND (reference sequence). In the PCR, 60 Vbeta and 13 Jbeta primers were used. Assay used: immunoSEQ multiplex PCR; TCRdb lists only in-frame clones, some missing. In the table there are over 130,000 clones, 55% to 70% of which are singletons. Regarding this clone: Its antigen is not known.

Points from the study as a whole: An analysis that was carried out later associated 16,000 or so TCR beta sequences with HLA alleles at 0.05 false discovery rate. Later work found most CMV-associated TCR beta chains apparently HLA-restricted. Exclusion as indistinguishable affected some V segments, including TRBV6-2 and TRBV6-3. For most TCR beta V segments, an earlier analysis put the productive rate at about 90% or about 30% of the time.

Sample: PBMCs. The origin of this receptor is an older woman in good health and CMV-seropositive. V and J are TRBV19 and TRBJ2-3; TRBD2 is a possible D gene (6 bases). CDR3 in DNA: TGTGCCAGTAGCTTTACTTGGCGGGAAGGGGAAACAGATACGCAGTATTTT. It yields the protein CASSFTWREGETDTQYF.